This is a list of T cell receptor beta chains from one sample in a study of shared clonotypes between healthy human individuals. This table comes from immunoSEQ multiplex PCR, and its TCRdb copy is limited to in-frame clones, with some not included. The repertoire consists of a few million clones, with around 94% occurring once and the leading ten covering more than 0.12%. Sequencing used naive CD4+ T cells sorted from blood. The source of these receptors is a man younger than 30 in good health. CDR3s include the opening cysteine and the closing phenylalanine or tryptophan. A D gene is named only where the DNA matches it firmly. Clone size is stated in some rows and not others, as once, few, many or a class when expanded.

clone_size: NA; d_call: NA; v_call: TRBV14; j_call: TRBJ2-5; cdr3_aa: CASSQDHGTSQYF; cdr3_nt: TGTGCCAGCAGCCAAGATCACGGGACTTCCCAGTACTTC
clone_size: NA; d_call: NA; v_call: TRBV10-3; j_call: TRBJ2-5; cdr3_aa: CATAKGGGGMGETQYF; cdr3_nt: TGTGCCACGGCCAAGGGGGGGGGAGGTATGGGAGAGACCCAGTACTTC
clone_size: NA; d_call: NA; v_call: TRBV2; j_call: TRBJ1-4; cdr3_aa: CASTRGGVGTNEKLFF; cdr3_nt: TGTGCCAGCACCCGAGGGGGAGTTGGGACTAATGAAAAACTGTTTTTT
clone_size: once; d_call: NA; v_call: TRBV28; j_call: TRBJ2-3; cdr3_aa: CASSLGSYTQYF; cdr3_nt: TGTGCCAGCAGTTTGGGTTCATATACGCAGTATTTT
clone_size: NA; d_call: NA; v_call: TRBV7-9; j_call: TRBJ2-1; cdr3_aa: CATLDLSEQFF; cdr3_nt: TGTGCCACCTTAGACCTAAGTGAGCAGTTCTTC
clone_size: NA; d_call: NA; v_call: TRBV5-2; j_call: TRBJ1-2; cdr3_aa: CASSQVSGNYGYTF; cdr3_nt: TGCGCCAGCAGCCAAGTTTCGGGCAACTATGGCTACACCTTC
clone_size: once; d_call: TRBD1; v_call: TRBV6-6; j_call: TRBJ2-7; cdr3_aa: CASHRSGQGAVEQYF; cdr3_nt: TGTGCCAGCCATCGATCGGGACAGGGGGCGGTTGAGCAGTACTTC
clone_size: NA; d_call: TRBD1; v_call: TRBV6-1; j_call: TRBJ2-5; cdr3_aa: CASSRDRGMWETQYF; cdr3_nt: TGTGCCAGCAGTCGGGACAGGGGTATGTGGGAGACCCAGTACTTC
clone_size: NA; d_call: NA; v_call: TRBV15; j_call: TRBJ2-5; cdr3_aa: CATSRLGQETQYF; cdr3_nt: TGTGCCACCAGCAGACTAGGACAAGAGACCCAGTACTTC
clone_size: NA; d_call: NA; v_call: TRBV5-1; j_call: TRBJ1-5; cdr3_aa: CASSLTGRDQPQHF; cdr3_nt: TGCGCCAGCAGCTTAACCGGCAGGGATCAGCCCCAGCATTTT
clone_size: NA; d_call: TRBD2; v_call: TRBV13; j_call: TRBJ2-3; cdr3_aa: CASSLVGLAGTDTQYF; cdr3_nt: TGTGCCAGCAGCTTAGTCGGACTAGCGGGCACAGATACGCAGTATTTT
clone_size: NA; d_call: NA; v_call: TRBV4-3; j_call: TRBJ1-6; cdr3_aa: CASSQGQFNSPLHF; cdr3_nt: TGCGCCAGCAGCCAAGGACAGTTTAATTCACCCCTCCACTTT
clone_size: NA; d_call: NA; v_call: TRBV19; j_call: TRBJ2-1; cdr3_aa: CAPWSRLRNNYNEQFF; cdr3_nt: TGTGCCCCTTGGTCAAGGTTGCGGAACAACTACAATGAGCAGTTCTTC
clone_size: NA; d_call: TRBD2; v_call: TRBV15; j_call: TRBJ2-7; cdr3_aa: CATSLLLAGAKNEQYF; cdr3_nt: TGTGCCACCAGCCTACTCTTAGCGGGAGCTAAGAACGAGCAGTACTTC
clone_size: NA; d_call: TRBD1; v_call: TRBV2; j_call: TRBJ2-5; cdr3_aa: CASRRDRETQYF; cdr3_nt: TGTGCCAGCAGGAGGGACAGAGAGACCCAGTACTTC
clone_size: NA; d_call: TRBD1; v_call: TRBV7-2; j_call: TRBJ2-1; cdr3_aa: CASSPRTGGLPYNEQFF; cdr3_nt: TGTGCCAGCAGCCCAAGGACAGGGGGCCTTCCCTACAATGAGCAGTTCTTC
clone_size: NA; d_call: NA; v_call: TRBV7-2; j_call: TRBJ1-1; cdr3_aa: CASSLGGLNTEAFF; cdr3_nt: TGTGCCAGCAGCTTAGGGGGTTTGAACACTGAAGCTTTCTTT
clone_size: NA; d_call: NA; v_call: TRBV2; j_call: TRBJ2-7; cdr3_aa: CASRGAGDPREQYF; cdr3_nt: TGTGCCAGCAGGGGGGCGGGGGACCCCAGGGAGCAGTACTTC
clone_size: NA; d_call: NA; v_call: TRBV28; j_call: TRBJ1-1; cdr3_aa: CASSQPTGNTEAFF; cdr3_nt: TGTGCCAGCAGTCAACCGACAGGGAACACTGAAGCTTTCTTT
clone_size: NA; d_call: NA; v_call: TRBV30; j_call: TRBJ2-7; cdr3_aa: CAWRNVTYEQYF; cdr3_nt: TGTGCCTGGAGAAACGTTACCTACGAGCAGTACTTC
clone_size: NA; d_call: TRBD1; v_call: TRBV19; j_call: TRBJ2-2; cdr3_aa: CASSRTGSGELFF; cdr3_nt: TGTGCCAGTAGTCGGACAGGGTCCGGGGAGCTGTTTTTT
clone_size: NA; d_call: NA; v_call: TRBV7-2; j_call: TRBJ1-2; cdr3_aa: CASSLAGRQRKINYGYTF; cdr3_nt: TGTGCCAGCAGCTTAGCGGGGAGACAGAGAAAGATTAACTATGGCTACACCTTC
clone_size: NA; d_call: TRBD2; v_call: TRBV6-5; j_call: TRBJ2-3; cdr3_aa: CASRTSGHTDTQYF; cdr3_nt: TGTGCCAGCCGGACTAGCGGACACACAGATACGCAGTATTTT
clone_size: NA; d_call: NA; v_call: TRBV28; j_call: TRBJ2-7; cdr3_aa: CASTPPGGGFPEQYF; cdr3_nt: TGTGCCAGCACTCCCCCAGGAGGGGGGTTCCCCGAGCAGTACTTC
clone_size: NA; d_call: NA; v_call: TRBV30; j_call: TRBJ2-7; cdr3_aa: CAWSSYSAEQYF; cdr3_nt: TGTGCCTGGAGTTCTTACTCCGCCGAGCAGTACTTC
clone_size: NA; d_call: NA; v_call: TRBV5-8; j_call: TRBJ2-7; cdr3_aa: CASSRKQGWGYEQYF; cdr3_nt: TGTGCCAGCAGCCGAAAACAAGGGTGGGGCTACGAGCAGTACTTC
clone_size: NA; d_call: NA; v_call: TRBV6-5; j_call: TRBJ1-6; cdr3_aa: CASSSRGGPNSPLHF; cdr3_nt: TGTGCCAGCAGTTCTCGGGGGGGCCCTAATTCACCCCTCCACTTT
clone_size: NA; d_call: NA; v_call: TRBV30; j_call: TRBJ1-5; cdr3_aa: CAWSVHRDNQPQHF; cdr3_nt: TGTGCCTGGAGTGTGCACAGAGACAATCAGCCCCAGCATTTT
clone_size: NA; d_call: NA; v_call: TRBV6-1; j_call: TRBJ2-7; cdr3_aa: CASSSGTPSYEQYF; cdr3_nt: TGTGCCAGCAGCTCCGGGACGCCTTCCTACGAGCAGTACTTC
clone_size: NA; d_call: TRBD2; v_call: TRBV29-1; j_call: TRBJ2-3; cdr3_aa: CSVEDPIQRGLWDTQYF; cdr3_nt: TGCAGCGTTGAAGATCCAATCCAGCGGGGGTTATGGGATACGCAGTATTTT
clone_size: NA; d_call: TRBD2; v_call: TRBV2; j_call: TRBJ2-5; cdr3_aa: CASSPGLAGGLETQYF; cdr3_nt: TGTGCCAGCAGTCCAGGACTAGCGGGGGGGCTAGAGACCCAGTACTTC
clone_size: NA; d_call: NA; v_call: TRBV4-1; j_call: TRBJ1-6; cdr3_aa: CASSPAGFGSPLHF; cdr3_nt: TGCGCCAGCAGCCCGGCCGGGTTTGGTTCACCCCTCCACTTT
clone_size: NA; d_call: TRBD2; v_call: TRBV5-1; j_call: TRBJ2-5; cdr3_aa: CASSPGGPQETQYF; cdr3_nt: TGCGCCAGCAGCCCGGGGGGACCTCAAGAGACCCAGTACTTC
clone_size: NA; d_call: NA; v_call: TRBV6-6; j_call: TRBJ2-7; cdr3_aa: CASSYADSAYEQYF; cdr3_nt: TGTGCCAGCAGTTATGCGGACTCCGCCTACGAGCAGTACTTC
clone_size: few; d_call: NA; v_call: TRBV5-4; j_call: TRBJ1-6; cdr3_aa: CASSLDSFRGSPLHF; cdr3_nt: TGTGCCAGCAGCTTGGATTCGTTCCGAGGTTCACCCCTCCACTTT
clone_size: NA; d_call: NA; v_call: TRBV4-1; j_call: TRBJ2-1; cdr3_aa: CASSRTAPSSYNEQFF; cdr3_nt: TGCGCCAGCAGCCGGACAGCTCCGAGCTCCTACAATGAGCAGTTCTTC
clone_size: NA; d_call: NA; v_call: TRBV14; j_call: TRBJ2-5; cdr3_aa: CASSPGGETQYF; cdr3_nt: TGTGCCAGCAGCCCAGGAGGGGAGACCCAGTACTTC
clone_size: NA; d_call: TRBD1; v_call: TRBV7-9; j_call: TRBJ1-6; cdr3_aa: CASSLAPGTGGVSPLHF; cdr3_nt: TGTGCCAGCAGCTTAGCTCCAGGGACAGGGGGCGTTTCACCCCTCCACTTT
clone_size: NA; d_call: NA; v_call: TRBV5-4; j_call: TRBJ2-3; cdr3_aa: CASSSGVSDTQYF; cdr3_nt: TGTGCCAGCAGTTCAGGGGTCTCAGATACGCAGTATTTT
clone_size: few; d_call: NA; v_call: TRBV10-3; j_call: TRBJ1-1; cdr3_aa: CASSDGATEAFF; cdr3_nt: TGTGCCTCATCGGACGGGGCAACTGAAGCTTTCTTT
clone_size: NA; d_call: NA; v_call: TRBV5-4; j_call: TRBJ2-7; cdr3_aa: CASSSQGSEQYF; cdr3_nt: TGTGCCAGCAGCTCTCAGGGGAGCGAGCAGTACTTC
clone_size: NA; d_call: NA; v_call: TRBV5-5; j_call: TRBJ1-3; cdr3_aa: CASRLTNSGNTIYF; cdr3_nt: TGTGCCAGCAGGCTTACAAACTCTGGAAACACCATATATTTT
clone_size: once; d_call: NA; v_call: TRBV6-1; j_call: TRBJ2-6; cdr3_aa: CASSDRRAGANVLTF; cdr3_nt: TGTGCCAGCAGTGACAGGCGGGCTGGGGCCAACGTCCTGACTTTC
clone_size: few; d_call: NA; v_call: TRBV5-5; j_call: TRBJ1-2; cdr3_aa: CASSSGTHLPFYGYTF; cdr3_nt: TGTGCCAGCAGCTCCGGGACACACTTACCGTTCTATGGCTACACCTTC
clone_size: NA; d_call: NA; v_call: TRBV11-2; j_call: TRBJ1-4; cdr3_aa: CASSFNRAVGNEKLFF; cdr3_nt: TGTGCCAGCAGCTTTAACCGGGCGGTCGGGAATGAAAAACTGTTTTTT
clone_size: NA; d_call: NA; v_call: TRBV18; j_call: TRBJ1-4; cdr3_aa: CASSPRGVLEKLFF; cdr3_nt: TGTGCCAGCTCACCACGCGGGGTCCTAGAAAAACTGTTTTTT
clone_size: NA; d_call: NA; v_call: TRBV28; j_call: TRBJ2-5; cdr3_aa: CASTPPGRSLRGETQYF; cdr3_nt: TGTGCCAGCACCCCCCCCGGGCGGTCCCTCCGAGGGGAGACCCAGTACTTC
clone_size: NA; d_call: NA; v_call: TRBV10-1; j_call: TRBJ2-3; cdr3_aa: CASSEFSIGDTQYF; cdr3_nt: TGCGCCAGCAGTGAATTTAGTATTGGGGATACGCAGTATTTT
clone_size: once; d_call: NA; v_call: TRBV6-6; j_call: TRBJ1-1; cdr3_aa: CASSYSPRGTTEAFF; cdr3_nt: TGTGCCAGCAGTTACTCGCCCAGGGGTACCACTGAAGCTTTCTTT
clone_size: NA; d_call: NA; v_call: TRBV5-1; j_call: TRBJ1-2; cdr3_aa: CASRLTQGRVDYGYTF; cdr3_nt: TGCGCCAGCAGACTTACTCAGGGAAGAGTTGACTATGGCTACACCTTC
clone_size: once; d_call: NA; v_call: TRBV11-3; j_call: TRBJ1-1; cdr3_aa: CASSARGRDTEAFF; cdr3_nt: TGTGCCAGCAGCGCTAGGGGCCGGGACACTGAAGCTTTCTTT